This T cell receptor (beta chain) is from a study of T-cell reconstitution after alpha-beta-depleted transplantation in children. Study-wide points: T cells produced anew were the main source of T-cell counts and diversity one year after transplant. Surviving recipient T cells and thymic progenitors underlay high day-60 TCRbeta diversity in some patients. Roughly two months post-transplant, alpha-beta T cells reportedly originated from several hundred graft clones that had expanded.

Unique molecular identifiers featured in how the TCRbeta library was prepared. TCRdb fed the PCR reads into MiXCR, producing one record per CDR3 protein. The profile covers about 980,000 distinct CDR3 sequences, with less than 30% appearing a single time and 28% taken by the ten largest. The CDR3 totals 14 residues. The J segment lost 9 bases and the V segment lost 6 bases, leaving 11 bases of the junction unmatched. Comment on this clonotype: Antigen unknown.

The clonotype was recovered from a boy younger than two who had a stem cell transplant for SCID, so the T cells may come from the graft donor. This material consisted of PBMCs, mostly from graft donor cells, taken 360 days after TCRalphabeta/CD19-depleted stem cell transplant. V usage is TRBV12-3 or TRBV12-4 and J usage is TRBJ1-1, with 9 bases lining up with TRBD1. The CDR3 sequence is CASSFPRTGVQAFF. CDR3 sequence (DNA): TGTGCCAGCAGCTTCCCTCGGACAGGGGTTCAAGCTTTCTTT.